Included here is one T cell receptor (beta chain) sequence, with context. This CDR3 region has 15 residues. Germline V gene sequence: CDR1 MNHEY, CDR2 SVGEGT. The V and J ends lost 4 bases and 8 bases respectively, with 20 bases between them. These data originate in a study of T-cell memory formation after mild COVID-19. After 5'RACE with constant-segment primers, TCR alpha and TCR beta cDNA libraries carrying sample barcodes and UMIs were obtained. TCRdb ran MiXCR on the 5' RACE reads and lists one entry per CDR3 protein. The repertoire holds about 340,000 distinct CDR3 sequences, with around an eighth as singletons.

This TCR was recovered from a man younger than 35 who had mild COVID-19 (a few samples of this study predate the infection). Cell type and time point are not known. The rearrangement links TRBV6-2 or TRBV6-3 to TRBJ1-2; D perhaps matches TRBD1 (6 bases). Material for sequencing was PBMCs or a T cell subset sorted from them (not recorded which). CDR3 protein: CASSSTGTPARGYTF. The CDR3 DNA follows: TGTGCCAGCAGTTCGACCGGGACACCGGCGAGGGGCTACACCTTC.